This entry concerns a single TCR beta chain. This sample was included in a study of blood T cell repertoires in COVID-19. For the study at large: From T cells, B-cell-depleted T cells, or PBMCs came the material, which was cDNA or gDNA.

The authors' processing: How many nucleated cells were present was estimated from reference gene primer amplification. Sequencing used immunoSEQ multiplex PCR; TCRdb keeps in-frame clones, though not all of them. From that table come the V and J calls and clone size; the DNA was used to work out D and trimming. The profile covers 200,000 to 300,000 clones, with over 80% appearing a single time and around 30% taken by the ten largest. The sequence was collected from a man aged 40-49 years with acute or convalescent COVID-19. The sample comprised peripheral blood.

The CDR3 bases are TGTGCCAGCAGCCAAGATCTGGCTAGCGGCCAATCAGGAGAGACCGGGGAGCTGTTTTTT. Protein: CASSQDLASGQSGETGELFF. The V and J genes are TRBV4-2 and TRBJ2-2; 7 nucleotides line up with TRBD2. V was pared by 0 bases and J by 5 bases, with 18 bases of the junction left unmatched. Germline values: CDR1 LGHNA, CDR2 YNFKEQ. The CDR3 runs to 20 residues.